These 3 T cell receptor beta chains were sequenced from one sample in a study of T cell responses to AZD1222 COVID-19 vaccine. TCRdb's copy holds only in-frame clones and misses some; the assay was immunoSEQ multiplex PCR. The sample lists more than 95,000 clones, 88% occurring once. Sequences were derived from peripheral blood, sampled on day 0 of AZD1222 vaccination. These receptors were collected from an adult in good health.

The chain is built from TRBV3-1 (or the pseudogene TRBV3-2) and TRBJ1-2; D uncertain. The ends were cut back, 3 bases at V and 1 base at J, with 6 bases in the middle. Per germline, CDR1 LGHDT and CDR2 YNNKEL (reference sequence). The CDR3 consists of 13 residues. The CDR3 region is CASSHVNNYGYTF. In DNA, the CDR3 is TGTGCCAGCAGCCACGTAAATAACTATGGCTACACCTTC.

The chain has TRBV6-6 and TRBJ2-7; 9 positions agree with TRBD1. J gave up 2 bases and V 2 bases, and 4 bases lay outside the gene matches. This CDR3 comprises 15 residues. Germline assignment: CDR1 MNHNY and CDR2 SVGAGI (reference sequence). The CDR3 spells CASSYRTGDTYEQYF. The CDR3 DNA follows: TGTGCCAGCAGTTACAGGACAGGGGATACCTACGAGCAGTACTTC.

The chain joins TRBV19 to TRBJ1-5, with 10 positions matching TRBD1. The germline gives CDR1 LNHDA, CDR2 SQIVND (reference sequence). The ends lost 3 bases at V and 6 bases at J; junction bases unmatched: 8. This CDR3 contains 16 residues. As DNA, the CDR3 is TGTGCCAGTAGTATTGTGGGACAGGGGACTGGTCAGCCCCAGCATTTT. The encoded protein is CASSIVGQGTGQPQHF.